Presented here are 7 T cell receptor beta chains from one specimen sequenced in a study of T cell responses to AZD1222 COVID-19 vaccine. Repertoires were generated with immunoSEQ multiplex PCR, while TCRdb's copy carries only in-frame clones and drops some. The table lists approximately 73,000 clones, about 83% of them singletons, with around 9.8% in the top ten. Sample: peripheral blood, taken on day 0 of AZD1222 vaccination. All receptors derive from an adult in good health.

The rearrangement joins TRBV30 to TRBJ2-7; D call uncertain. The CDR3 extends over 11 amino acids. The V and J ends lost 1 base and 9 bases respectively, with 10 bases between them. Germline V lookup: CDR1 GTSNPN, CDR2 SVGIG (reference sequence). For the CDR3, the DNA is TGTGCCTGGAGTGGGACGCTTCGGCAGTACTTC. Protein product: CAWSGTLRQYF.

V gene TRBV7-9 combines with J gene TRBJ1-2, with D perhaps TRBD1 (5 bases). Per the germline V gene, CDR1 is SEHNR and CDR2 is FQNEAQ (reference sequence). There are 14 residues in the CDR3. V shed 1 base and J shed 5 bases, with 11 bases lying between them. DNA of the CDR3: TGTGCCAGCAGCTTAGTACAGGACGCTTATGGCTACACCTTC. Protein: CASSLVQDAYGYTF.

The chain employs TRBV18 and TRBJ1-3; D not resolved. This CDR3 has 16 amino acids. Trimming pared 2 bases from V and 1 base from J, leaving 12 bases between. Looked up from germline, CDR1 is KGHSH and CDR2 is LQKENI. For the CDR3, the DNA is TGTGCCAGCTCACCAGCCCCGAATTTATCTGGAAACACCATATATTTT. Protein sequence: CASSPAPNLSGNTIYF. Combining the CDR3 with reference TRBV18 and TRBJ1-3 gives the whole variable domain NAGVMQNPRHLVRRRGQEARLRCSPMKGHSHVYWYRQLPEEGLKFMVYLQKENIIDESGMPKERFSAEFPKEGPSILRIQQVVRGDSAAYFCASSPAPNLSGNTIYFGEGSWLTVV.

The chain employs TRBV6-1 and TRBJ2-7, with TRBD2 as a possible D gene (5 bases). The ends were cut back, 2 bases at V and 2 bases at J, with 19 bases in the middle. CDR3 size: 17 residues. Germline V gene sequence: CDR1 MNHNS, CDR2 SASEGT. The CDR3: CASSERRQTTLPYEQYF. The CDR3 nucleotides are TGTGCCAGCAGTGAAAGACGGCAGACTACTCTTCCCTACGAGCAGTACTTC.

This clone has a handful of counts. V gene TRBV30 combines with J gene TRBJ1-2; D is undetermined. The CDR3 sequence is 13 residues long. Germline CDR1 is GTSNPN and CDR2 is SVGIG (reference sequence). V lost 8 bases and J 3 bases, leaving 16 bases between the germline ends. CDR3 amino acids: CAQGPGRYYGYTF. As DNA, the CDR3 is TGTGCCCAAGGGCCGGGAAGGTACTATGGCTACACCTTC. The full variable domain, in which reference TRBV30 and TRBJ1-2 provide the parts outside the CDR3, is SQTIHQWPATLVQPVGSPLSLECTVEGTSNPNLYWYRQAAGRGLQLLFYSVGIGQISSEVPQNLSASRPQDRQFILSSKKLLLSDSGFYLCAQGPGRYYGYTFGSGTRLTVV.

On this clone itself: Within the sample, other DNA sequences also encode this same CDR3. The J gene is TRBJ1-5, the V gene TRBV29-1; D not certain. CDR1 and CDR2 from the germline V gene are SQVTM and ANQGSEA. With 4 bases removed from V and 5 bases from J, the gap between germline ends came to 9 bases. The CDR3 contains 12 residues. The CDR3 bases are TGCAGCGTTGGGGCTAGGGATCAGCCCCAGCATTTT. This translates into CSVGARDQPQHF. Full variable domain (remainder filled in from reference TRBV29-1 and TRBJ1-5): SAVISQKPSRDICQRGTSLTIQCQVDSQVTMMFWYRQQPGQSLTLIATANQGSEATYESGFVIDKFPISRPNLTFSTLTVSNMSPEDSSIYLCSVGARDQPQHFGDGTRLSIL.

V usage is TRBV6-5 and J usage is TRBJ2-3, with unresolved D. This CDR3 is built from 13 residues. V lost 5 bases and J 6 bases, leaving 12 bases between the germline ends. In germline, CDR1 is MNHEY, CDR2 SVGAGI. The CDR3 sequence is CASSPADRDTQYF. The CDR3, as DNA: TGTGCCAGCAGTCCCGCGGATCGCGATACGCAGTATTTT.